This T cell receptor (beta chain) stems from a study of blood T cell repertoires in COVID-19. The wider study: Nucleic acid was either cDNA or gDNA, and it came from T cells, B-cell-depleted T cells, or PBMCs.

This CDR3 comprises 14 residues. CDR1 and CDR2 from the germline V gene are MGHRA and YSYEKL. V was pared by 0 bases and J by 5 bases, with 10 bases between. Participant ages covered 18 to 89 years across 24 US areas. Which cohort a participant joined came from the clinical history participants gave. Among Cohort 3 donors, those recovered had two negative PCRs, clearance, or symptom resolution. Generated by immunoSEQ multiplex PCR, the TCRdb table keeps only in-frame clones and is missing some. The table has 390,000 or so clones, roughly 89% seen once. The sequence was collected from a woman between 50 and 59 years old who had recovered from COVID-19. This chain uses TRBV4-1 with TRBJ1-2; no definite D call. The specimen was PBMCs or T cells enriched from blood (not recorded which). Here the CDR3 DNA reads TGCGCCAGCAGCCAAGAGAGGAGAGGATATGGCTACACCTTC. Translated, it gives CASSQERRGYGYTF.